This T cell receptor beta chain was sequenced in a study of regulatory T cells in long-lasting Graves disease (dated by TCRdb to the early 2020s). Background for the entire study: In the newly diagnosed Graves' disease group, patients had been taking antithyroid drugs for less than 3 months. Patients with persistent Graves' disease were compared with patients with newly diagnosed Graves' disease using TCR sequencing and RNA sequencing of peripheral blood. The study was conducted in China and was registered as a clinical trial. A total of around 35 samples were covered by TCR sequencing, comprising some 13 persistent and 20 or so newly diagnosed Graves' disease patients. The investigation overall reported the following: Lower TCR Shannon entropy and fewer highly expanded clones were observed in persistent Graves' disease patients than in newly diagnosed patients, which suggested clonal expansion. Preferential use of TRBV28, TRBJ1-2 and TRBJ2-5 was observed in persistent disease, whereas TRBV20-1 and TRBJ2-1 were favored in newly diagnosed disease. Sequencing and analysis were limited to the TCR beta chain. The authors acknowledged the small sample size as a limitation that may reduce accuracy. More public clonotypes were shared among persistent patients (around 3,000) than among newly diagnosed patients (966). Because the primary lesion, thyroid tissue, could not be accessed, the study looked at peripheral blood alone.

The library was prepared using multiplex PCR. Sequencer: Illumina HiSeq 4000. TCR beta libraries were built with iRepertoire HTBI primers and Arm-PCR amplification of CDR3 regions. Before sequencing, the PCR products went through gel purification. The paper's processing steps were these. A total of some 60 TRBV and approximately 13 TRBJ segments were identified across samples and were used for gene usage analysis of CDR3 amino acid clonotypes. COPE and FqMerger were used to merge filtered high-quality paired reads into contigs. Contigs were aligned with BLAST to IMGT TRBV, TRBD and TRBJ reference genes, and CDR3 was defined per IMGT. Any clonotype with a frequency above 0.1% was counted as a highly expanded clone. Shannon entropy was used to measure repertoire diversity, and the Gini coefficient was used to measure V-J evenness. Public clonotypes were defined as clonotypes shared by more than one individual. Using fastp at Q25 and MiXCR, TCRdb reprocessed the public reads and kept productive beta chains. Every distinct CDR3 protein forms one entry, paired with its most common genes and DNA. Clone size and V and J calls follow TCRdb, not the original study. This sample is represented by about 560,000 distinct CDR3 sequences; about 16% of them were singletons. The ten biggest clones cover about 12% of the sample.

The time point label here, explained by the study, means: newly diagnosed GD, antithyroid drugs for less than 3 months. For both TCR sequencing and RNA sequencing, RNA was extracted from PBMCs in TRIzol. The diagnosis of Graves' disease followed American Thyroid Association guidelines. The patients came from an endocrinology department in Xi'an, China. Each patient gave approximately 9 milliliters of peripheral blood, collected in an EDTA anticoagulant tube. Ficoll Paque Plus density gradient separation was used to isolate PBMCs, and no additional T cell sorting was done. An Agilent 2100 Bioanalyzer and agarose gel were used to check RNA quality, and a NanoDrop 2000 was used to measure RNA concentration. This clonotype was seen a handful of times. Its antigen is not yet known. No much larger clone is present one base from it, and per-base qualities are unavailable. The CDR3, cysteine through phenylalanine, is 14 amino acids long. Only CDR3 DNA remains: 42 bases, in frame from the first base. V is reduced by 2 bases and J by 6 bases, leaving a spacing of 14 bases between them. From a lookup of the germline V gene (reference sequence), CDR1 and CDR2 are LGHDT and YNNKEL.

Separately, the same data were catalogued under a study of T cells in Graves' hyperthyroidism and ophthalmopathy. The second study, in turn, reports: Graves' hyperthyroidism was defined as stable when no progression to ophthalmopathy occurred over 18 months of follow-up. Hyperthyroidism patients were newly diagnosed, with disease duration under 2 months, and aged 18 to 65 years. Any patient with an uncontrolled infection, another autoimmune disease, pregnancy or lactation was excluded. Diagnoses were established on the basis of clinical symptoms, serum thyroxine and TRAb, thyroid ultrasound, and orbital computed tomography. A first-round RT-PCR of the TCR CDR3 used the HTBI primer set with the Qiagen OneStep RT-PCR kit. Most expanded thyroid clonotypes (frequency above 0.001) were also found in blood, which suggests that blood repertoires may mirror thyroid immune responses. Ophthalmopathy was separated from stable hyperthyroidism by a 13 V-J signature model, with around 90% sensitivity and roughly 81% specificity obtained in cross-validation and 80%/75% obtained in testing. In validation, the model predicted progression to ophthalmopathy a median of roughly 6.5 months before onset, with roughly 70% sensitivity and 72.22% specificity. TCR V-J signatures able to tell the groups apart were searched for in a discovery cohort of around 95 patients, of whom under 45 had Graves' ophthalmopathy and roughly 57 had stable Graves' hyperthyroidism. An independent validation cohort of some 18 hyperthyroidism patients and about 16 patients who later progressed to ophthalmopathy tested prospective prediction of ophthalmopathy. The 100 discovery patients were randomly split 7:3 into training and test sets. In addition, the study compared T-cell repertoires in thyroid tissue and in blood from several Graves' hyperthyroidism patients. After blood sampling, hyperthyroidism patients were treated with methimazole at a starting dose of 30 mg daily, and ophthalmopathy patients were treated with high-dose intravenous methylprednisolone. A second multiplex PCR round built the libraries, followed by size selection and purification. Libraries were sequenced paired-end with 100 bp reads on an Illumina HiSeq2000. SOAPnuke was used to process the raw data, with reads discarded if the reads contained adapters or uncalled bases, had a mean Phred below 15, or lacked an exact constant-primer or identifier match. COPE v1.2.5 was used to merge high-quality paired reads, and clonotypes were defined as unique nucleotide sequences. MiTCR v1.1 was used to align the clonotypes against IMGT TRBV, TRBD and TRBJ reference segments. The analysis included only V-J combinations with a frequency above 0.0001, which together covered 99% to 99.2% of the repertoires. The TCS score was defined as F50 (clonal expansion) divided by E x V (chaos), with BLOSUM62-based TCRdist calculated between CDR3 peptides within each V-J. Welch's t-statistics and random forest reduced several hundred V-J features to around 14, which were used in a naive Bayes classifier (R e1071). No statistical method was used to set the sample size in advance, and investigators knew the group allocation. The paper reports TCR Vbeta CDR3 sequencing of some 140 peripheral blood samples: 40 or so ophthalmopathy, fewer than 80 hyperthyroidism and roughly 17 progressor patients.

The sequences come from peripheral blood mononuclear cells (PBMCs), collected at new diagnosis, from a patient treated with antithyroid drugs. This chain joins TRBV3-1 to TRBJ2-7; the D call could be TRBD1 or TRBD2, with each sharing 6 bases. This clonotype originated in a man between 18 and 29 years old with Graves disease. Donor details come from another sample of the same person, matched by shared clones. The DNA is TGTGCCAGCAGCCAATTAGGGGGGAACGGCGAGCAGTACTTC. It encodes CASSQLGGNGEQYF.